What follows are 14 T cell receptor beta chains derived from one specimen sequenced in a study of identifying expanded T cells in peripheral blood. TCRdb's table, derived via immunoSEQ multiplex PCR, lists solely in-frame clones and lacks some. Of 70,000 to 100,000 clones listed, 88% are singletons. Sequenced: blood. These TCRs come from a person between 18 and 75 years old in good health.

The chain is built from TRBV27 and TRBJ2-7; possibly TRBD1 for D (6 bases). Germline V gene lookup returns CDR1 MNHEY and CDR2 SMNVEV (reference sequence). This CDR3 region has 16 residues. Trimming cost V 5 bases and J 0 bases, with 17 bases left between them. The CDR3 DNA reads TGTGCCAGCAGTACCAGCCCCGGGACACTCTCCTACGAGCAGTACTTC. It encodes CASSTSPGTLSYEQYF.

In nucleotides, the CDR3 is TGCGCCAGCAGCCAAGCGTTGGAAGAAAAACTGTTTTTT. Translation gives CASSQALEEKLFF. V usage is TRBV4-3 and J usage is TRBJ1-4; D is uncertain. The V and J ends lost 1 base and 8 bases respectively, with 8 bases between them. CDR1 is LGHNA, CDR2 YSLEER, per germline. This CDR3 contains 13 residues.

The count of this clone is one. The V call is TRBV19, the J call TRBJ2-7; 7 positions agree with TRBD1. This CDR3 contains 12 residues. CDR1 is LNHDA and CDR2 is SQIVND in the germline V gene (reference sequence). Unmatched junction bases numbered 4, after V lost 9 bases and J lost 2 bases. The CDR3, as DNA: TGTGCCAGCCGGGACAGAACCTACGAGCAGTACTTC. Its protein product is CASRDRTYEQYF.

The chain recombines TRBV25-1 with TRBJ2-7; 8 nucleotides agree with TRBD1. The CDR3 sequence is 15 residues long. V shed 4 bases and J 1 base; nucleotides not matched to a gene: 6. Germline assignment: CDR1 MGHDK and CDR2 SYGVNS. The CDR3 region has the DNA TGTGCCAGCAGTGCAGGGGGCGTTCGGTCCTACGAGCAGTACTTC. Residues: CASSAGGVRSYEQYF.

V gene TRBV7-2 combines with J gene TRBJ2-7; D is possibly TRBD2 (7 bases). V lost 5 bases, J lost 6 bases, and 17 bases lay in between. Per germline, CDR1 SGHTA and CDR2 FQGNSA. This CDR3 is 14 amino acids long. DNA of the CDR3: TGTGCCAGCAGCCCCATAGGGGGGGGATCCGAGCAGTACTTC. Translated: CASSPIGGGSEQYF.

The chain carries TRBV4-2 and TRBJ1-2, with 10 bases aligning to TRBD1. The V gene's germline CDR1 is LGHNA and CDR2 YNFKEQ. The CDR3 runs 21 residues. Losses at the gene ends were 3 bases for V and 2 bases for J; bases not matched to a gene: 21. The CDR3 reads CASSQRPSTGTGVYLNYGYTF. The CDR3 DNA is TGTGCCAGCAGCCAGCGACCCTCGACCGGGACAGGGGTCTACTTAAACTATGGCTACACCTTC.

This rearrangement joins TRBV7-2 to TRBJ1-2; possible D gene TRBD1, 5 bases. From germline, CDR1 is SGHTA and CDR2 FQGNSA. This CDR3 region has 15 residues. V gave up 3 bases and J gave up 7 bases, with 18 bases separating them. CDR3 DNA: TGTGCCAGCAGCTTGGGGCAGGGTGGGGTTAGTGGCTACACCTTC. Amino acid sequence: CASSLGQGGVSGYTF.

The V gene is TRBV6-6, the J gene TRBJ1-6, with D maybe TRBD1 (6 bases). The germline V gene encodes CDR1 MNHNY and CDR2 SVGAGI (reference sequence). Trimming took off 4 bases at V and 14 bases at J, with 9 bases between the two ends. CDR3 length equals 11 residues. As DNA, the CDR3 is TGTGCCAGCAGTTCCCGGGACACCCTCCACTTT. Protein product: CASSSRDTLHF.

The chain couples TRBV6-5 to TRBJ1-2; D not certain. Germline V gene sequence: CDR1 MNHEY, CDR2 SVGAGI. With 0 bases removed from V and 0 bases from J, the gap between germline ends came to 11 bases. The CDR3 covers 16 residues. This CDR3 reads CASSYSILAPNYGYTF. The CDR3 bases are TGTGCCAGCAGTTACTCGATCCTAGCCCCTAACTATGGCTACACCTTC.

The chain's CDR3 is CASTAYNRGLTEAFF. CDR3 coding DNA: TGTGCCAGCACCGCTTATAACCGGGGGCTCACTGAAGCTTTCTTT. The chain recombines TRBV27 with TRBJ1-1; D perhaps matches TRBD1 (6 bases). Germline V gene sequence: CDR1 MNHEY, CDR2 SMNVEV (reference sequence). Trimming removed 7 bases at V and 4 bases at J, with 19 bases between. The CDR3 runs to 15 residues.

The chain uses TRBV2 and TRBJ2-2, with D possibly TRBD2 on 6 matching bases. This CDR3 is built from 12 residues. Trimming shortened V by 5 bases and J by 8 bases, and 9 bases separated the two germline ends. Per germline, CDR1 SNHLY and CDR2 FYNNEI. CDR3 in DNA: TGTGCCAGCAGTCGGGAGACGGGGGAGCTGTTTTTT. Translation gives CASSRETGELFF.

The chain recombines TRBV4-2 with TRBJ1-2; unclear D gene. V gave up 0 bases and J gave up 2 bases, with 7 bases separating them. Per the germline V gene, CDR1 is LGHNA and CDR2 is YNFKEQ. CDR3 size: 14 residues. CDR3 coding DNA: TGTGCCAGCAGCCAAGATCGGGTAAACTATGGCTACACCTTC. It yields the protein CASSQDRVNYGYTF.

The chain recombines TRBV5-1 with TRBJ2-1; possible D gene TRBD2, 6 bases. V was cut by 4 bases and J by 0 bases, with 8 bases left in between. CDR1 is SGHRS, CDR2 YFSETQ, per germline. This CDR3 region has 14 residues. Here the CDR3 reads CASSRGSSYNEQFF. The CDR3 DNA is TGCGCCAGCAGCCGGGGGAGCTCCTACAATGAGCAGTTCTTC.

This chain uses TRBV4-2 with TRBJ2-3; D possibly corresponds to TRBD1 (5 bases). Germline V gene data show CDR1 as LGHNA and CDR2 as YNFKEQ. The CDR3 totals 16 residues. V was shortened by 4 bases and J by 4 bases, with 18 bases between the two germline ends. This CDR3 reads CASSPRGAGSADTQYF. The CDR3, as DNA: TGTGCCAGCAGCCCTAGGGGCGCAGGGTCAGCAGATACGCAGTATTTT.